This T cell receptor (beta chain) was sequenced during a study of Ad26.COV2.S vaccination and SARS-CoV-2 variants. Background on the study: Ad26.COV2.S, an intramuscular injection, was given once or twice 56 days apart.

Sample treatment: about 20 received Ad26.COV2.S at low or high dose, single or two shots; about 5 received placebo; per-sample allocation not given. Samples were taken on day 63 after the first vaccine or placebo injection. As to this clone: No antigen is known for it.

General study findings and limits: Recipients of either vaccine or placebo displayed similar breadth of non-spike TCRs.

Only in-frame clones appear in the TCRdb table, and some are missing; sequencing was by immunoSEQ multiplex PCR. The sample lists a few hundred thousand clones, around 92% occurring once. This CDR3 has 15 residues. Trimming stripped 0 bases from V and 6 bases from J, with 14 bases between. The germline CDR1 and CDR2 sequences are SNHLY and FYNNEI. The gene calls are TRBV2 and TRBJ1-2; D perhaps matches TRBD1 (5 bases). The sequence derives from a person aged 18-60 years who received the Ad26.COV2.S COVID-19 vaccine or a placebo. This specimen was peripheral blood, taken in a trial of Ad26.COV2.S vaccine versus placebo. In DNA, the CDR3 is TGTGCCAGCAGTGAAGCGGGGGGTCCCGTGGATGGCTACACCTTC. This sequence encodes CASSEAGGPVDGYTF. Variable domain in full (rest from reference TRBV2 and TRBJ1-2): EPEVTQTPSHQVTQMGQEVILRCVPISNHLYFYWYRQILGQKVEFLVSFYNNEISEKSEIFDDQFSVERPDGSNFTLKIRSTKLEDSAMYFCASSEAGGPVDGYTFGSGTRLTVV.